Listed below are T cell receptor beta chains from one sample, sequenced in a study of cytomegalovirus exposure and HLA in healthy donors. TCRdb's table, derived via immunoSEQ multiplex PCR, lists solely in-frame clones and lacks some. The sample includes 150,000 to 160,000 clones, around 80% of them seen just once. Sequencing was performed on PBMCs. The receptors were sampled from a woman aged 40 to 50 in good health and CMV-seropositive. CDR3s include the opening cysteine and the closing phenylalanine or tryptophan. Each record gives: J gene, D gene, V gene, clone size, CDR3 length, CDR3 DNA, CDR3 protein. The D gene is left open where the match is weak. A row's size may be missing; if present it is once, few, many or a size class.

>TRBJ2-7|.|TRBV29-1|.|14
TGCAGCGTTGTAGATAGGACAGCGACCTACGAGCAGTACTTC
CSVVDRTATYEQYF
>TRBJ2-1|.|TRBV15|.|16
TGTGCCACCAGCAGAGTGGCGGGGGCTGTCTACAATGAGCAGTTCTTC
CATSRVAGAVYNEQFF
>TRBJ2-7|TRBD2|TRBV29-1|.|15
TGCAGCGTTGAAGAGGTAACCAGCGGGAGCTACGAGCAGTACTTC
CSVEEVTSGSYEQYF
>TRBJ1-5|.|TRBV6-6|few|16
TGTGCCAGCAGTTACGGAGGAGAGGGCGGCAATCAGCCCCAGCATTTT
CASSYGGEGGNQPQHF
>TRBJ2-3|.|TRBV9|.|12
TGTGCCAGCAGCGCTCTAGCAGATACGCAGTATTTT
CASSALADTQYF
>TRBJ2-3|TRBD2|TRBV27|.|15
TGTGCCAGCAGTTCCGGACTAGCGGGGTCAGATACGCAGTATTTT
CASSSGLAGSDTQYF
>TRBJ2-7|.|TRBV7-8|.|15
TGTGCCAGCAGAGAAAAAAGGGAGAATTCCTACGAGCAGTACTTC
CASREKRENSYEQYF
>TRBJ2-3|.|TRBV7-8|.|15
TGTGCCAGCAGCTTAGTGGGCATAACCACAGATACGCAGTATTTT
CASSLVGITTDTQYF
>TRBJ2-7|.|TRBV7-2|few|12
TGTGCCAGCAGCTTAGTCGGCTACGAGCAGTACTTC
CASSLVGYEQYF
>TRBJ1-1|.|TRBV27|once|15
TGTGCCAGCAGTTCCCTGCAGGGGATGAACACTGAAGCTTTCTTT
CASSSLQGMNTEAFF
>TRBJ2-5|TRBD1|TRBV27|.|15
TGTGCCAGCAGTTCCCACTGGGGACAGCAAGAGACCCAGTACTTC
CASSSHWGQQETQYF
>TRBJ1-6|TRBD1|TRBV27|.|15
TGTGCCAGCAGTGGCCGGGACAGGGTGATATCACCCCTCCACTTT
CASSGRDRVISPLHF
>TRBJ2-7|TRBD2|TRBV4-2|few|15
TGTGCCAGCAGCCTATCCGGGCTAGCGGGCTACGAGCAGTACTTC
CASSLSGLAGYEQYF
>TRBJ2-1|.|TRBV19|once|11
TGTGCCAGTAGGGTTGCGAATGAGCAGTTCTTC
CASRVANEQFF
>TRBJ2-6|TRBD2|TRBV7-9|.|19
TGTGCCAGCAGCTTAGGGGGGAGGGGACCGATCTCTGGGGCCAACGTCCTGACTTTC
CASSLGGRGPISGANVLTF
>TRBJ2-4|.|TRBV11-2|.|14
TGTGCCAGCAGCTTAACGGGTACTCAAAACATTCAGTACTTC
CASSLTGTQNIQYF
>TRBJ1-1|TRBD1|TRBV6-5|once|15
TGTGCCAGCAGCCCGGTAGGACAGGCGGCTACTGAAGCTTTCTTT
CASSPVGQAATEAFF
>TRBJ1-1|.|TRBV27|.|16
TGTGCCAGCAGTTTTGTGCCCGATATAGCGGGCACTGAAGCTTTCTTT
CASSFVPDIAGTEAFF
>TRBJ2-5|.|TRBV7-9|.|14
TGTGCCAGCAGCTTAGTATCTAGGGGCGAGACCCAGTACTTC
CASSLVSRGETQYF
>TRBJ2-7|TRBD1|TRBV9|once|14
TGTGCCAGCAGCAGAGGGGGACAGGACTACGAGCAGTACTTC
CASSRGGQDYEQYF
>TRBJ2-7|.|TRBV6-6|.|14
TGTGCCAGCAGTCGTTCAGGGGAGGGCTACGAGCAGTACTTC
CASSRSGEGYEQYF
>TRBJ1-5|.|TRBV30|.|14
TGTGCCTGGAGTGTATCGGGGTTGTCTCAGCCCCAGCATTTT
CAWSVSGLSQPQHF
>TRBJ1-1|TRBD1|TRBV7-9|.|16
TGTGCCAGCAGACATACCGAGGACAGGATGAACACTGAAGCTTTCTTT
CASRHTEDRMNTEAFF
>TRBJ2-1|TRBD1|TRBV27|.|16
TGTGCCAGCAGTTCCATTAGGACAGGGGCGAACAATGAGCAGTTCTTC
CASSSIRTGANNEQFF
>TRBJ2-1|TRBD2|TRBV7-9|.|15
TGTGCCAGCAGCTTAGGGACTAGCGGGGGCAATGAGCAGTTCTTC
CASSLGTSGGNEQFF
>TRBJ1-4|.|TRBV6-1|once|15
TGTGCCAGCGGGGATTCGTGGGGGGGAAACGAAAAACTGTTTTTT
CASGDSWGGNEKLFF
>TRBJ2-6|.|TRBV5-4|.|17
TGTGCCAGCAGCACACAAAGGGGTTCTGCTGGGGCCAACGTCCTGACTTTC
CASSTQRGSAGANVLTF
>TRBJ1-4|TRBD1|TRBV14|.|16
TGTGCCAGCAGCCGGCTGGGGACAGACCCCTCCGTCGGACTGTTTTTT
CASSRLGTDPSVGLFF
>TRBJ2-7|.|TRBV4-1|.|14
TGCGCCAGCAGCCAAACGGGGAGCACCTACGAGCAGTACTTC
CASSQTGSTYEQYF
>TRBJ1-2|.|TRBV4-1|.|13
TGCGCCAGCAGCCAACCTGGAGACTATGGCTACACCTTC
CASSQPGDYGYTF
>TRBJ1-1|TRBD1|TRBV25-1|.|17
TGTGCCAGCAGTGGGGACAGGGAACCGTGGAGTAGCACTGAAGCTTTCTTT
CASSGDREPWSSTEAFF
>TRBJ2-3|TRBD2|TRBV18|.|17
TGTGCCAGCTCACCACAACGGGCTCAGACTAGCGGGAGCGCGCAGTATTTT
CASSPQRAQTSGSAQYF
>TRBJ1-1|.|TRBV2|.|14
TGTGCCAGCAGTGTAACAGAAGCCCGAAGTGAAGCTTTCTTT
CASSVTEARSEAFF
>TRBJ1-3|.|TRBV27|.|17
TGTGCCAGCAGTTTCTTTCCTCCCCAGATCTCTGGAAACACCATATATTTT
CASSFFPPQISGNTIYF
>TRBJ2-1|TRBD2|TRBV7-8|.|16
TGTGCCAGCGCGCCCCCTGGGACTAGCGGCTACAATGAGCAGTTCTTC
CASAPPGTSGYNEQFF
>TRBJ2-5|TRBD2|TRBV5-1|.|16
TGCGCCAGCAGCTTGACGGCTAGCGGGGGGCAAGAGACCCAGTACTTC
CASSLTASGGQETQYF
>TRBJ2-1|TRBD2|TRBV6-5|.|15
TGTGCCAGCAGTTGGGGACTAGCGGAGAACAATGAGCAGTTCTTC
CASSWGLAENNEQFF
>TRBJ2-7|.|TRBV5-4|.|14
TGTGCCAGCAGCTTTACGGGAGACAACTACGAGCAGTACTTC
CASSFTGDNYEQYF
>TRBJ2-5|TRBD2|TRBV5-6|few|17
TGTGCCAGCAGCTTGGTTGAGACTAGCGGGAGAGGAGAGACCCAGTACTTC
CASSLVETSGRGETQYF
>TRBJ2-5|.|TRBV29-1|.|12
TGCAGCGTTTTGACTACCCAAGAGACCCAGTACTTC
CSVLTTQETQYF
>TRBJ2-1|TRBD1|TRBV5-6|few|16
TGTGCCAGCAGCTTGGCGGGGACAGGGCAGGTCGATGAGCAGTTCTTC
CASSLAGTGQVDEQFF
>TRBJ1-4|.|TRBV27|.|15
TGTGCCAGCAGTTTAAGGGGACTGTTTAATGAAAAACTGTTTTTT
CASSLRGLFNEKLFF
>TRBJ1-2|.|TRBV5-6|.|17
TGTGCCAGCAGCTTGCGTGGGCCAGCCTTAGCTAACTATGGCTACACCTTC
CASSLRGPALANYGYTF
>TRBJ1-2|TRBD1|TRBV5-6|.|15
TGTGCCAGCAGCTTGGGGACAGGGGGTTCCTATGGCTACACCTTC
CASSLGTGGSYGYTF
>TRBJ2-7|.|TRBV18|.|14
TGTGCCAGCTCCACAGATCCTACAGCCTACGAGCAGTACTTC
CASSTDPTAYEQYF
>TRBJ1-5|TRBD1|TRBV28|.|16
TGTGCCAGCAGTCCAGTGACAGGGACGGGCAATCAGCCCCAGCATTTT
CASSPVTGTGNQPQHF
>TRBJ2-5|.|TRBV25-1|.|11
TGTGCCAGCAGCACATCGGAGACCCAGTACTTC
CASSTSETQYF
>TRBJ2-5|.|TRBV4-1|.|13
TGCGCCAGCGCTACGGGACAAGGGGAGACCCAGTACTTC
CASATGQGETQYF
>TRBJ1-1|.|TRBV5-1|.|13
TGCGCCAGCAGCTTCCTAGCCGGCACTGAAGCTTTCTTT
CASSFLAGTEAFF
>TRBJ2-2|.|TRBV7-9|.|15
TGTGCCACCTCGATCGGGGGAGTTAACACCGGGGAGCTGTTTTTT
CATSIGGVNTGELFF
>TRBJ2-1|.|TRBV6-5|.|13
TGTGCCAGCAGTTACGAGGGTGGGAGGGAGCAGTTCTTC
CASSYEGGREQFF
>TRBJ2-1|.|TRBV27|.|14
TGTGCCAGCAGCCGGGGGAGCTCCTACAATGAGCAGTTCTTC
CASSRGSSYNEQFF
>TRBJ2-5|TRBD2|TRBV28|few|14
TGTGCCAGCAGTCTAGGGGGGAGCGGGGGGACCCAGTACTTC
CASSLGGSGGTQYF
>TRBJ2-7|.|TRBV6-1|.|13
TGTGCCAGCAGTGAAACTAACTCCTACGAGCAGTACTTC
CASSETNSYEQYF
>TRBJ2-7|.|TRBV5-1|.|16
TGCGCCAGCAGCTTTTTTACTCGCGGGATACCCTACGAGCAGTACTTC
CASSFFTRGIPYEQYF
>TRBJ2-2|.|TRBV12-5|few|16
TGTGCTAGTGGTCGAAAGGGGGGGACGAACACCGGGGAGCTGTTTTTT
CASGRKGGTNTGELFF
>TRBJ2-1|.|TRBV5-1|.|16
TGCGCCAGCAGCAACGAGGAGGTGGTGGGCTACAATGAGCAGTTCTTC
CASSNEEVVGYNEQFF
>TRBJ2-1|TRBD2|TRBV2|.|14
TGTGCCAGCAGGGTCACTAGCGCCCACAATGAGCAGTTCTTC
CASRVTSAHNEQFF
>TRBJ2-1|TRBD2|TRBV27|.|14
TGTGCCAGCAGTTACGGACTAGATTTCTATGAGCAGTTCTTC
CASSYGLDFYEQFF